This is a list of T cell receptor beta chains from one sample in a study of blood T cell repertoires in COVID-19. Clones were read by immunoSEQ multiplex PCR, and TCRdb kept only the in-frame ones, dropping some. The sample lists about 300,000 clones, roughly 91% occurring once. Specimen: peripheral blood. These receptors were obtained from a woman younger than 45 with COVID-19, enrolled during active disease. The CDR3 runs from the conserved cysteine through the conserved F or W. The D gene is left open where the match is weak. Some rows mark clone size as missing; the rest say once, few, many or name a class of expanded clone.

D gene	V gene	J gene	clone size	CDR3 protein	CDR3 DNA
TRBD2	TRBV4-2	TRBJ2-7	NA	CASSQEGGLSYEQYF	TGTGCCAGCAGCCAAGAGGGGGGACTATCCTACGAGCAGTACTTC
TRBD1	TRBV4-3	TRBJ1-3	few	CASSQSPGQGGNTIYF	TGCGCCAGCAGCCAATCACCGGGACAGGGAGGAAACACCATATATTTT
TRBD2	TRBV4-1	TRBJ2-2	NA	CASSQRLAGGRGELFF	TGCGCCAGCAGCCAAAGACTAGCGGGGGGTAGGGGGGAGCTGTTTTTT
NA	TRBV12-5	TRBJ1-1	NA	CASGLVYSNTEAFF	TGTGCTAGTGGTTTGGTATACAGTAACACTGAAGCTTTCTTT
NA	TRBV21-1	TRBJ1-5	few	CASSRGQGGRQPQHF	TGTGCCAGCAGCAGAGGACAGGGTGGACGTCAGCCCCAGCATTTT
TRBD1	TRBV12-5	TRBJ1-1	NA	CASALRTGGGTEAFF	TGTGCTAGTGCCCTACGGACAGGGGGGGGCACTGAAGCTTTCTTT
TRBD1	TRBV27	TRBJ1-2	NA	CASSLDRDRGRRYGYTF	TGTGCCAGCAGTTTAGATCGGGACAGGGGGAGACGGTATGGCTACACCTTC
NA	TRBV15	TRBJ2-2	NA	CATSRDRSINTGELFF	TGTGCCACCAGCAGAGATCGATCTATTAACACCGGGGAGCTGTTTTTT
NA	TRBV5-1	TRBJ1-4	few	CASSPGRGGGNEKLFF	TGCGCCAGCAGCCCAGGGAGGGGCGGGGGTAATGAAAAACTGTTTTTT
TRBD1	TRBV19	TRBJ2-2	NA	CASSMGQGITGELFF	TGTGCCAGTAGTATGGGACAGGGGATCACCGGGGAGCTGTTTTTT
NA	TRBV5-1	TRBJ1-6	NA	CASSYTTNHNSPLHF	TGCGCCAGCAGCTACACGACAAATCATAATTCACCCCTCCACTTT
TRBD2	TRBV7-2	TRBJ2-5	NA	CASSLTPSGSTQETQYF	TGTGCCAGCAGCTTAACCCCTAGCGGGAGCACTCAAGAGACCCAGTACTTC
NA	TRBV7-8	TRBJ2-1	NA	CASSLAPQWAEQFF	TGTGCCAGCAGCTTAGCCCCCCAATGGGCTGAGCAGTTCTTC
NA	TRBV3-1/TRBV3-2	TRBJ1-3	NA	CASSQTSSGNTIYF	TGTGCCAGCAGCCAAACCAGCTCTGGAAACACCATATATTTT
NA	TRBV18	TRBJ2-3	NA	CASSPNPGDTQYF	TGTGCCAGCTCACCGAACCCGGGAGATACGCAGTATTTT
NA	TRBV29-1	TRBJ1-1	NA	CSAVPGENTEAFF	TGCAGCGCGGTTCCGGGAGAGAACACTGAAGCTTTCTTT
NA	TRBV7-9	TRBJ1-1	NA	CASSSGRLEAEAFF	TGTGCCAGCAGCTCCGGTAGATTAGAGGCTGAAGCTTTCTTT
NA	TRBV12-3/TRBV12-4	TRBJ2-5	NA	CASSFDLRGTQYF	TGTGCCAGCAGTTTCGACCTTAGGGGGACCCAGTACTTC
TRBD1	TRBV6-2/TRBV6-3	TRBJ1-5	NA	CASSYQGAVQPQHF	TGTGCCAGCAGTTATCAGGGGGCTGTTCAGCCCCAGCATTTT
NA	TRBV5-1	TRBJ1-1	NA	CASSAYEGTEAFF	TGCGCCAGCAGCGCTTATGAGGGCACTGAAGCTTTCTTT
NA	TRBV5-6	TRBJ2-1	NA	CASSSWGGGPYNEQFF	TGTGCCAGCAGCTCTTGGGGGGGCGGCCCCTACAATGAGCAGTTCTTC
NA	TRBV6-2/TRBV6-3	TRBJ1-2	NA	CASSLRTATYGYTF	TGTGCCAGCAGCCTCAGGACAGCCACCTATGGCTACACCTTC
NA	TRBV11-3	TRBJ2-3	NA	CASKGGASTDTQYF	TGTGCCAGCAAAGGGGGGGCTAGCACAGATACGCAGTATTTT
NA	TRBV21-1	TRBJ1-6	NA	CASSIRHDNSPLHF	TGTGCCAGCAGCATAAGACACGATAATTCACCCCTCCACTTT
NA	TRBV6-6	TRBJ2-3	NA	CASSRQGATFLAGQDTQYF	TGTGCCAGCAGTCGACAGGGGGCGACATTCCTAGCGGGGCAGGATACGCAGTATTTT
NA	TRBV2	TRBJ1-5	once	CASSVGQYSNQPQHF	TGTGCCAGCAGTGTAGGACAGTATAGCAATCAGCCCCAGCATTTT
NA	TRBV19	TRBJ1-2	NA	CASSTRTASYGYTF	TGTGCCAGTAGTACCCGGACAGCCTCCTATGGCTACACCTTC
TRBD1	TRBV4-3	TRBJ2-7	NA	CASSQEGTGSYEQYF	TGCGCCAGCAGCCAAGAGGGGACAGGGTCCTACGAGCAGTACTTC
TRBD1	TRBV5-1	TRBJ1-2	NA	CASSLGRGNYGYTF	TGCGCCAGCAGCTTGGGCAGGGGGAACTATGGCTACACCTTC
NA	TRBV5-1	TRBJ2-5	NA	CASSLSRGSGETQYF	TGCGCCAGCAGCTTGAGCAGGGGTTCGGGAGAGACCCAGTACTTC
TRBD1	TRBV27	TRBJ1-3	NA	CASSLTGALGNTIYF	TGTGCCAGCAGTCTTACAGGGGCTTTGGGAAACACCATATATTTT